This record looks at one T cell receptor (beta chain) sequence and its context. What it binds is unknown. This sample is drawn from a study of T-cell memory formation after mild COVID-19. For the study at large: Among the donors, TCR clusters were largely specific to each donor. The study, taken as a whole, reports: Still unconfirmed is whether the second-wave clones peaking on day 37 recognized SARS-CoV-2. Clones that got smaller from day 15 to 85 had even CD4/CD8, while clones growing later tipped toward CD4+.

TCRdb independently ran MiXCR on the 5' RACE reads; one entry per CDR3 protein. The data hold roughly 510,000 distinct CDR3 sequences, with 17% observed a single time. Sequenced sample: PBMCs or a T cell subset sorted from them (not recorded which). The TCR originated in an adult woman who had mild COVID-19 (a few samples of this study predate the infection). Cell type and time point are not known.

CDR3 residues: CASSTGGGSYNEQFF. CDR3 bases: TGTGCCAGCAGTACCGGGGGGGGCTCCTACAATGAGCAGTTCTTC. J is TRBJ2-1 and V is TRBV6-5; 8 nucleotides line up with TRBD2. The junction had 3 bases not matched to a gene; V was cut back by 5 bases and J by 0 bases. Germline V lookup: CDR1 MNHEY, CDR2 SVGAGI. The length of the CDR3 is 15 residues.